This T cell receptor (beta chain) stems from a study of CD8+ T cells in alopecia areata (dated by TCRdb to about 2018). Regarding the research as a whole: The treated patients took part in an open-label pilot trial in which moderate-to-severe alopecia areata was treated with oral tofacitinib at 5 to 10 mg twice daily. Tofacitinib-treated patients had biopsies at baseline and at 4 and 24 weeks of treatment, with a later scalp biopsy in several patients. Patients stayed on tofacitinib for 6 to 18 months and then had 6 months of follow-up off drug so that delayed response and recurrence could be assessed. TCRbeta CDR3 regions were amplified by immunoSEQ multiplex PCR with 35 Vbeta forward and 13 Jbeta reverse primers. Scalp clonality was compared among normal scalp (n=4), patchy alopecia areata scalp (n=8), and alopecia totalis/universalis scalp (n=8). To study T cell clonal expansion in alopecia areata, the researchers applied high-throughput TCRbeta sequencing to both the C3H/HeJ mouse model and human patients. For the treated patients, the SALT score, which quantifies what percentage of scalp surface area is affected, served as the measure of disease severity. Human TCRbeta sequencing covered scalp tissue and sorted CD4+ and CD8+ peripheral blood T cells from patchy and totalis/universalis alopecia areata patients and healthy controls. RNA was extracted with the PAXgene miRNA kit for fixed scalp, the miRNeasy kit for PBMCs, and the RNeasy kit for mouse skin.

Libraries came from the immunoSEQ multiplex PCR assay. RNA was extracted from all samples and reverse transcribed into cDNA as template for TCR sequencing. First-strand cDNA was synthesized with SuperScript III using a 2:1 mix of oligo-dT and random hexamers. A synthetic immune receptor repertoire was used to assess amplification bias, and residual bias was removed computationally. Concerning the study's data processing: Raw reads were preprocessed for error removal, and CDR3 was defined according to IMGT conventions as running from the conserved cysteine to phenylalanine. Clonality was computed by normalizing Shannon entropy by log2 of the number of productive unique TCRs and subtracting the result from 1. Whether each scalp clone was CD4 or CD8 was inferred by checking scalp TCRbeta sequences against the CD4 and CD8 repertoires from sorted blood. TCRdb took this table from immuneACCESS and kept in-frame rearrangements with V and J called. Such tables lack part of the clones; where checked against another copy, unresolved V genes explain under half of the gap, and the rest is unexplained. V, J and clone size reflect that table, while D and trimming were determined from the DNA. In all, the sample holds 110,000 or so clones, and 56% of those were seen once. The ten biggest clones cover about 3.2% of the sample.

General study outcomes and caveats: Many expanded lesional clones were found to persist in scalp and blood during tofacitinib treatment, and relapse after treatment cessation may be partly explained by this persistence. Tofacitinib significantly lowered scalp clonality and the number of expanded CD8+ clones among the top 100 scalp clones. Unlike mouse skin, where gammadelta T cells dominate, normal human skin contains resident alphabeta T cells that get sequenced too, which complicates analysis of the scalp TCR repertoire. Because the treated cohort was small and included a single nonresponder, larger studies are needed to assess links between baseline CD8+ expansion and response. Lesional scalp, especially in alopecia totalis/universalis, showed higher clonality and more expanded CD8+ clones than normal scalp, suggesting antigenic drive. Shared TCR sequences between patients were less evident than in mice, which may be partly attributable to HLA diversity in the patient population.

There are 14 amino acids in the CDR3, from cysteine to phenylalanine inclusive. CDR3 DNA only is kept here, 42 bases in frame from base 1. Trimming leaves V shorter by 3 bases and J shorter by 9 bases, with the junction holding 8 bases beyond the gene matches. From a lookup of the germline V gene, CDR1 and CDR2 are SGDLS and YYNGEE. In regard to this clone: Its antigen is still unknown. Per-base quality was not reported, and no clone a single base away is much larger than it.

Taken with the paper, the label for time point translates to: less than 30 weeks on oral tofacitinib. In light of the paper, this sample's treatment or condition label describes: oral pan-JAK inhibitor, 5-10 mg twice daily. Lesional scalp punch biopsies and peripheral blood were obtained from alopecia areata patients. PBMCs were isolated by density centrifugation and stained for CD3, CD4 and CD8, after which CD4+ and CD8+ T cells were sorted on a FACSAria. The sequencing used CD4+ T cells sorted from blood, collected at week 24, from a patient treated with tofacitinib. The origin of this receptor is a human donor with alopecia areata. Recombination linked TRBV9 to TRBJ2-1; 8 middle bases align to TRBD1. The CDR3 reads CASSASTGAGEQFF. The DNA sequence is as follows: TGTGCCAGCAGCGCTTCGACAGGGGCTGGTGAGCAGTTCTTC.